This T cell receptor beta chain was sequenced for a study of blood T cell repertoires in COVID-19 (dated by TCRdb to about 2020). Regarding the research as a whole: Samples covering the acute and convalescent phases of COVID-19 were provided by collaborators in the United States, Italy and Spain. The material from the prospective study consisted of cDNA or gDNA derived from T cells, B-cell-depleted T cells, or PBMCs. Deeply sampled blood TCRbeta repertoires from subjects exposed to, actively infected with, or recovered from COVID-19 were included in the dataset. The repertoires were released in a freely available public database intended as a resource for research on the immune response to SARS-CoV-2. The samples were drawn from two sources: the first 160 participants of the ongoing ImmuneRACE study, and 950 to 1,500 subjects contributed by 6 global collaborators. Where HLA class I and class II types were available, the types were taken from metadata supplied by the sample provider, not from assay-based typing. The sample metadata nearly always contained a de-identified subject ID, COVID-19 status, age in years and sex.

Only one count was recorded for this clone. The clone's antigen remains unknown. Base quality data are lacking; no much larger clone is found one base away. The junction shows trimming of 5 bases on V and 7 bases on J, and the gene matches do not reach 5 bases of it. From the cysteine up to the phenylalanine, the CDR3 has a length of 13 residues. Left in the record is the CDR3 DNA by itself, 39 bases read in frame from the first base. CDR1 and CDR2 are read off the germline V gene as SGDLS and YYNGEE. Overall study results and their limits: Clinical and demographic metadata were provided uncurated, with the amount varying by source and participant.

TCRbeta CDR3 regions were amplified from genomic DNA using the immunoSEQ Assay, a bias-controlled multiplex PCR. Under the source paper's analysis protocol: Nucleated cell counts per sample were estimated from amplification of reference gene primers within the assay. To quantify the absolute abundance of each unique TCRbeta CDR3 rearrangement, sequence reads were collapsed and filtered. For each sample, productive Simpson clonality was calculated by taking the square root of Simpson's diversity index across productive rearrangements. TCRdb re-hosts the immuneACCESS table, in-frame sequences only. Its copies lack some clones; in the studies checked, an unresolved V gene accounts for under half of them, and the cause for the rest is not known. Clonal size and the V and J genes are those of that table, whereas D and trimming came from the DNA. For this sample the table gives roughly 66,000 clones, of which around 90% were detected only once. About 6.8% of the sample is held by the ten biggest clonotypes.

Whole blood was collected in K2EDTA tubes by collaborating institutions according to the institutions' own protocols. For TCRbeta analysis, collaborator samples were shipped as frozen whole blood, as isolated PBMCs, or as DNA extracted from either sample type. The sequence joins TRBV9 to TRBJ1-3, and 8 junction bases match TRBD1. The TCR comes from a human donor in a cohort sampled during active COVID-19. The sample consisted of peripheral blood. CDR3 reads: CASSAGGLNTIYF. The nucleotide sequence reads TGTGCCAGCAGTGCAGGGGGCTTGAACACCATATATTTT.